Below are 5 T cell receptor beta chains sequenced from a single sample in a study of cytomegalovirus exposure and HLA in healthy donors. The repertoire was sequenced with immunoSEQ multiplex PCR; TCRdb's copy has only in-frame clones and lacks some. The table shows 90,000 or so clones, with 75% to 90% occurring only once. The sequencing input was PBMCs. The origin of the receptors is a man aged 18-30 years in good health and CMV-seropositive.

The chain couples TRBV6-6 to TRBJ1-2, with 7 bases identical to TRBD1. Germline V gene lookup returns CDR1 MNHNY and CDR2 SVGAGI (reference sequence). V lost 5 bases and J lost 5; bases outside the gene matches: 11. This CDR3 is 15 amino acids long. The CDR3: CASSNTPTGDYGYTF. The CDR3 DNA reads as TGTGCCAGCAGTAATACACCTACAGGGGATTATGGCTACACCTTC.

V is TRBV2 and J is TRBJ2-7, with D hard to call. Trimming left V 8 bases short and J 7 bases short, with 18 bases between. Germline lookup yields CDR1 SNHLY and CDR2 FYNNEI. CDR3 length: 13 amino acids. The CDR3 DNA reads TGTGCCAGCGGAGCCCATCTGGCGGATGAGCAGTACTTC. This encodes CASGAHLADEQYF.

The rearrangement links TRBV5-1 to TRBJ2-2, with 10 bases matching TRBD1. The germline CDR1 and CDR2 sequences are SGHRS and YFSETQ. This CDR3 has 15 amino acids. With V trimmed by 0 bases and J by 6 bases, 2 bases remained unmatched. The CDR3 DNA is TGCGCCAGCAGCTTGGAGACAGGGGGCTCCGGGGAGCTGTTTTTT. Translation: CASSLETGGSGELFF.

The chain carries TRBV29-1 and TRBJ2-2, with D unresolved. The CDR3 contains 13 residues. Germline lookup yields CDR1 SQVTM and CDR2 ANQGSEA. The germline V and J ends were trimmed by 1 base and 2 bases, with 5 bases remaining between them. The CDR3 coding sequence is TGCAGCGTTGAAGCTATTAACACCGGGGAGCTGTTTTTT. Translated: CSVEAINTGELFF.

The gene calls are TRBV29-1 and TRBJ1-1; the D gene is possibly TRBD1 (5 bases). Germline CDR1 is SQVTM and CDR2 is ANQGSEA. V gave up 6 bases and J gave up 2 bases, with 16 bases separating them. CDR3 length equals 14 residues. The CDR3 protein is CSVPKLGGNTEAFF. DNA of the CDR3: TGCAGCGTACCAAAGTTGGGGGGTAACACTGAAGCTTTCTTT.